The following is a TCR beta chain sequence with its context. These data originate in a study of blood T cell repertoires in COVID-19. Germline V CDR1 and CDR2: LGHDT, YNNKEL (reference sequence). The CDR3 consists of 15 residues. The ends were cut back, 0 bases at V and 10 bases at J, with 13 bases in the middle. How the authors handled the data: Amplification with reference gene primers provided the estimates of nucleated cell counts. Assay: immunoSEQ multiplex PCR; the TCRdb copy retains only in-frame clones and omits some. From that table come the V and J calls and clone size; the DNA was used to work out D and trimming. The table shows roughly 250,000 clones, with under 90% occurring only once.

This receptor was taken from a woman aged 35 to 49 who had been exposed to COVID-19. Sample: PBMCs or T cells enriched from blood (not recorded which). The rearrangement uses TRBV3-1 (or the pseudogene TRBV3-2) and TRBJ1-6, with a tentative D call TRBD1 (5 bases). CDR3 sequence (DNA): TGTGCCAGCAGCCAAGATACAGGCCCATACTCACCCCTCCACTTT. This encodes CASSQDTGPYSPLHF.